The sequence of this T cell receptor (beta chain) was determined in a study of blood T cell repertoires in COVID-19. On the study more broadly: Collection of acute and convalescent COVID-19 samples took place in the United States, Italy and Spain. In each case, the material was cDNA or gDNA derived from T cells, B-cell-depleted T cells, or PBMCs.

As processed by the authors: Amplification of reference gene primers was used by the study to estimate nucleated cell counts. Sequencing used immunoSEQ multiplex PCR; TCRdb keeps in-frame clones, though not all of them. From that table come the V and J calls and clone size; the DNA was used to work out D and trimming. The data hold 150,000 to 200,000 clones, with about 81% observed a single time. The V and J ends lost 1 base and 7 bases respectively, with 14 bases between them. CDR1 is MNHNS and CDR2 is SASEGT in the germline V gene. CDR3 length: 15 amino acids. The origin of this receptor is a man between 60 and 70 years old with active or convalescent COVID-19. Sequenced material: peripheral blood. The rearrangement links TRBV6-1 to TRBJ1-3; D is unclear. The CDR3 DNA sequence: TGTGCCAGCAGTGAAGTTCGGCCAGTCGGGAACACCATATATTTT. It encodes CASSEVRPVGNTIYF.